This is a list of T cell receptor beta chains from one sample in a study of cytomegalovirus exposure and HLA in healthy donors. Here immunoSEQ multiplex PCR was the method, and the copy in TCRdb shows in-frame clones only, minus some. The sample yields under 250,000 clones, 75% to 95% seen once. The sequenced sample consisted of PBMCs. All receptors derive from a woman under 30 in good health and CMV-seronegative. Both conserved end residues are part of each CDR3. D genes are given only for firm matches. Not all rows give a size; the values are once, few, many and, for expanded clones, a class.

d_call	v_call	j_call	clone_size	cdr3_nt	cdr3_aa
TRBD1	TRBV30	TRBJ2-7	NA	TGTGCCTGGGACAGGGGGGGTCGAGAGCAGTACTTC	CAWDRGGREQYF
TRBD2	TRBV2	TRBJ2-5	NA	TGTGCCAGCACCGAGTGGGTAGCGGGAGTGGGGGAGACCCAGTACTTC	CASTEWVAGVGETQYF
NA	TRBV6-1	TRBJ2-2	once	TGTGCCAGCAGTTATTCCCTTAACACCGGGGAGCTGTTTTTT	CASSYSLNTGELFF
TRBD2	TRBV5-1	TRBJ2-7	few	TGCGCCAGCAGCCAGACTAGCGACCTACGAGAGCAGTACTTC	CASSQTSDLREQYF
NA	TRBV5-1	TRBJ2-1	NA	TGCGCCAGCAGCTTGGCAACAGGGCAGGACAATGAGCAGTTCTTC	CASSLATGQDNEQFF
NA	TRBV19	TRBJ2-5	NA	TGTGCCAGTAGTATGCAGGGTGAGGAGACCCAGTACTTC	CASSMQGEETQYF
TRBD1	TRBV5-6	TRBJ1-2	NA	TGTGCCAGCAGCTACACAGGGACAGGGAACTATGGCTACACCTTC	CASSYTGTGNYGYTF
NA	TRBV14	TRBJ1-2	NA	TGTGCCAGCAGCCAAGCTTACAGGGAAGGGGCATATGGCTACACCTTC	CASSQAYREGAYGYTF
TRBD2	TRBV19	TRBJ2-2	NA	TGTGCCAGTAGTATGGGACTAGCGGGAGACACCGGGGAGCTGTTTTTT	CASSMGLAGDTGELFF
NA	TRBV2	TRBJ2-1	NA	TGTGCCAGCAAAAGGAGGGAAGACAATGAGCAGTTCTTC	CASKRREDNEQFF
TRBD1	TRBV30	TRBJ2-2	NA	TGTGCCTGGAACAGACAGGGGACGAACACCGGGGAGCTGTTTTTT	CAWNRQGTNTGELFF
TRBD1	TRBV29-1	TRBJ1-1	once	TGCAGCGTCATTACCGGGACAGGGGGCTTTGAAGCTTTCTTT	CSVITGTGGFEAFF
NA	TRBV6-1	TRBJ2-2	NA	TGTGCCAGCAGTGCGCGGGTCGGGGAGCTGTTTTTT	CASSARVGELFF
NA	TRBV28	TRBJ1-4	NA	TGTGCCAGCAGGTCCACAGGTACAAATGAAAAACTGTTTTTT	CASRSTGTNEKLFF
TRBD2	TRBV5-1	TRBJ2-1	once	TGCGCCAGCAGCCCTGGGACTAGCGGGAAGTCCAATGAGCAGTTCTTC	CASSPGTSGKSNEQFF
NA	TRBV6-5	TRBJ1-6	NA	TGTGCCACCCGAGGTCCCCTCCACTTT	CATRGPLHF
NA	TRBV18	TRBJ2-5	NA	TGTGCCAGCTCACTGGTCGGAGACCAGTACTTC	CASSLVGDQYF
NA	TRBV12-5	TRBJ1-5	NA	TGTGCTAGTGGTTTGGTTGCAGGGAGGGCCCCCATGGTAGGTCAGCCCCAGCATTTT	CASGLVAGRAPMVGQPQHF
NA	TRBV7-2	TRBJ2-5	NA	TGTGCCAGCAGCCGTCTCTCGCGGCAAGAGACCCAGTACTTC	CASSRLSRQETQYF
NA	TRBV10-3	TRBJ2-3	NA	TGTGCCATCAGTGAGGACCTGAGACTGGGGAGGGATACGCAGTATTTT	CAISEDLRLGRDTQYF
TRBD1	TRBV5-4	TRBJ1-4	NA	TGTGCCAGCAGCTTCGGGACAGAAGCTGAAAAACTGTTTTTT	CASSFGTEAEKLFF
NA	TRBV10-2	TRBJ2-1	NA	TGCGCCAGCAGTGAATGGCTGAACTCCTACAATGAGCAGTTCTTC	CASSEWLNSYNEQFF
TRBD1	TRBV27	TRBJ2-7	NA	TGTGCCAGCAGTCCCGGGACAGGGGACTACGAGCAGTACTTC	CASSPGTGDYEQYF
TRBD2	TRBV15	TRBJ2-1	NA	TGTGCCACCAGCAGAGTTTTCAGGGGACTAGCGGATTACAATGAGCAGTTCTTC	CATSRVFRGLADYNEQFF
TRBD1	TRBV29-1	TRBJ2-7	NA	TGCAGCGTTGAAGATCTGGGGGGACAGGGGGCCTACGAGCAGTACTTC	CSVEDLGGQGAYEQYF
NA	TRBV7-9	TRBJ2-7	NA	TGTGCCAGCAGCTTACTGACTAGACCCGAGCAGTACTTC	CASSLLTRPEQYF
TRBD1	TRBV11-2	TRBJ1-1	NA	TGTGCCAGCAGTTCGCTCAGGGGGCGAGCTTTCTTT	CASSSLRGRAFF
TRBD1	TRBV13	TRBJ1-2	once	TGTGCCAGCAGCTTAGTTGTCAGGGGGCTTGGCTACACCTTC	CASSLVVRGLGYTF
TRBD1	TRBV28	TRBJ2-7	NA	TGTGCCAGCAGCCCAGGGGGGACAGGGGGCTTCGAGCAGTACTTC	CASSPGGTGGFEQYF
NA	TRBV18	TRBJ1-2	few	TGTGCCAGCTCACGGGATAGGGTTGTACAGGGAAATAACTATGGCTACACCTTC	CASSRDRVVQGNNYGYTF
TRBD1	TRBV19	TRBJ1-5	NA	TGTGCCAGTAGTATAAACCAGGGGGCGAGCAATCAGCCCCAGCATTTT	CASSINQGASNQPQHF
TRBD1	TRBV7-9	TRBJ1-2	NA	TGTGCCAGCAGCGAAATCAGGGGGCAGGACTATGGCTACACCTTC	CASSEIRGQDYGYTF
TRBD2	TRBV7-7	TRBJ2-1	NA	TGTGCTAGCAGCTTCTCTAGCGGAAGCTCCTACAATGAGCAGTTCTTC	CASSFSSGSSYNEQFF
TRBD2	TRBV2	TRBJ2-5	NA	TGTGCCAGGGGACTAGCGGGAGGGTTGGAGACCCAGTACTTC	CARGLAGGLETQYF
NA	TRBV19	TRBJ2-7	NA	TGTGCCAGTACCCCGACAGGCTTTACCTACGAGCAGTACTTC	CASTPTGFTYEQYF
NA	TRBV5-5	TRBJ2-7	NA	TGTGCCAGCAGCCAAACAGGACCATCCTCCTACGAGCAGTACTTC	CASSQTGPSSYEQYF
NA	TRBV7-9	TRBJ1-2	NA	TGTGCCAGCAGCTTACCCGGCCTCGGACATGATGGCTACACCTTC	CASSLPGLGHDGYTF
NA	TRBV7-2	TRBJ2-5	NA	TGTGCCAGCAGCTTAGAAGGCCAGGGTACGGAGACCCAGTACTTC	CASSLEGQGTETQYF
NA	TRBV29-1	TRBJ2-6	NA	TGCAGCGTTGCAGTGGCCTCTGGGGCCAACGTCCTGACTTTC	CSVAVASGANVLTF
NA	TRBV5-4	TRBJ1-3	few	TGTGCCAGCAGCTTGGCAGGAAACACCATATATTTT	CASSLAGNTIYF